This T cell receptor beta chain was recovered during a study of blood T cells in healthy people across ages. Next came a second PCR, run for about 7 to 12 cycles, which used a sample-barcoded 5' primer along with a J-beta primer mix. Researchers report that each sample yielded at least 3 million CDR3-containing paired-end reads. TCRdb analysed the 5' RACE reads with MiXCR anew, one entry per CDR3 protein. The table lists about 930,000 distinct CDR3 sequences, about 29% of them singletons. Germline lookup yields CDR1 SGHAT and CDR2 FQNNGV. This CDR3 region has 16 residues. Between the trimmed V and J ends, which lost 2 bases and 0 bases, there was a span of 14 bases. The same sample was also used in a study of T cells of mothers and their children. That source adds: The effect of thymic selection on TCR recombination output is similar between related and unrelated pairs.

Sequenced material: blood. The clonotype was recovered from a woman in her 40s in good health. This chain connects TRBV11-2 to TRBJ2-7, with D perhaps matching TRBD2 (7 bases). CDR3 bases: TGTGCCAGCAGCTTATCCGCGGGGGCCCGCTCCTACGAGCAGTACTTC. This codes for CASSLSAGARSYEQYF.